This T cell receptor (beta chain) is from a study of CD8 T cells in ankylosing spondylitis. This clonotype was detected a few times. The antigen is not known. Findings of the study overall: Within ankylosing spondylitis blood, a TCR beta motif made up of fewer than ten highly homologous variants appeared to be characteristic.

TCRdb re-derived calls from the 5' RACE reads in MiXCR, one entry per CDR3 protein. The sample has approximately 400,000 distinct CDR3 sequences, roughly 15% seen once. The sequence derives from a male donor with ankylosing spondylitis. Specimen: blood, either unsorted or a sorted T cell fraction (not recorded which).

CDR3 in DNA: TGTGCCAGCAGCCGGAGCGGGAGGGCCCAGAATGAGCAGTTCTTC. Protein: CASSRSGRAQNEQFF. The genes are TRBV11-1 and TRBJ2-1; TRBD2 agrees at 10 bases. The germline CDR1 and CDR2 sequences are SGHAT and FQDESV (reference sequence). The V gene end was trimmed by 5 bases and the J gene end by 7 bases; junction bases not matched to a gene: 8. This CDR3 has 15 residues.